The next 19 T cell receptor beta chains were all read from a single sample in a study of cytomegalovirus exposure and HLA in healthy donors. The PCR was carried out with 60 Vbeta primers and 13 Jbeta primers. Only in-frame clones appear in the TCRdb table, and some are missing; sequencing was by immunoSEQ multiplex PCR. The data show 150,000 to 200,000 clones, 75% to 85% seen once. The specimen sequenced was PBMCs. Receptors originate from a woman in her forties or fifties in good health and CMV-seropositive.

The chain couples TRBV4-1 to TRBJ2-2, with D possibly matching TRBD2 (5 bases). The germline CDR1 and CDR2 sequences are MGHRA and YSYEKL. With 4 bases removed from V and 1 base from J, the gap between germline ends came to 7 bases. There are 14 residues in the CDR3. The CDR3 sequence: CASSLEENTGELFF. CDR3 in DNA: TGCGCCAGCAGCCTGGAGGAGAACACCGGGGAGCTGTTTTTT.

This clone was seen more than once but under ten times. The genes are TRBV6-5 and TRBJ2-3, with 8 nucleotides matching TRBD1. The CDR3 covers 15 residues. From germline, CDR1 is MNHEY and CDR2 SVGAGI. V lost 6 bases to trimming and J lost 1 base; unmatched junction nucleotides: 6. The CDR3, as DNA: TGTGCCAGCAGGTCAGGGGGCGGTGGCACAGATACGCAGTATTTT. It translates to CASRSGGGGTDTQYF.

V gene TRBV14 combines with J gene TRBJ2-3; 8 nucleotides agree with TRBD2. The CDR3 is made up of 15 amino acids. Trimming took 4 bases from V and 2 from J; bases not matched to a gene: 5. Germline values: CDR1 SGHDN, CDR2 FVKESK. The CDR3 bases are TGTGCCAGCAGCCCCGGGACTAGTCCCACAGATACGCAGTATTTT. Translated: CASSPGTSPTDTQYF.

The chain uses TRBV7-8 and TRBJ1-6; D is perhaps TRBD1 (5 bases). This CDR3 region has 16 residues. The V end lost 1 base, the J end lost 6 bases, and 13 bases lay between the germline ends. Germline V lookup: CDR1 SGHVS, CDR2 FQNEAQ. The CDR3 spells CASSLVYPRGNSPLHF. In DNA, the CDR3 is TGTGCCAGCAGCTTAGTTTACCCAAGGGGTAATTCACCCCTCCACTTT.

This chain connects TRBV18 to TRBJ1-6; D uncertain. CDR1 and CDR2 (germline): KGHSH, LQKENI. The length of the CDR3 is 14 residues. V was clipped by 3 bases and J by 10 bases, with 13 bases between them. The CDR3 spells CASSPSGVGSPLHF. Here the CDR3 DNA reads TGTGCCAGCTCACCCAGCGGGGTAGGATCACCCCTCCACTTT. Combining the CDR3 with reference TRBV18 and TRBJ1-6 gives the whole variable domain NAGVMQNPRHLVRRRGQEARLRCSPMKGHSHVYWYRQLPEEGLKFMVYLQKENIIDESGMPKERFSAEFPKEGPSILRIQQVVRGDSAAYFCASSPSGVGSPLHFGNGTRLTVT.

The V call is TRBV19, the J call TRBJ1-4, with D unresolved. The CDR3 has 12 residues. V lost 3 bases and J 7 bases, leaving 6 bases between the germline ends. Germline assignment: CDR1 LNHDA and CDR2 SQIVND (reference sequence). CDR3 residues: CASSIPSEKLFF. The DNA for the CDR3 is TGTGCCAGTAGTATCCCGTCTGAAAAACTGTTTTTT.

The chain couples TRBV2 to TRBJ1-1; 7 positions match TRBD1. Germline lookup yields CDR1 SNHLY and CDR2 FYNNEI. The V segment lost 6 bases and the J segment 4 bases; nucleotides outside the gene matches: 8. The length of the CDR3 is 14 residues. The CDR3 coding sequence is TGTGCCAGCAGAGCTACAGGGGCGGGCACTGAAGCTTTCTTT. Translated, it gives CASRATGAGTEAFF.

The chain recombines TRBV19 with TRBJ2-3, with 8 bases aligning to TRBD1. The CDR3 spans 15 residues. The ends lost 5 bases at V and 3 bases at J; junction bases unmatched: 7. The germline CDR1 and CDR2 sequences are LNHDA and SQIVND (reference sequence). The CDR3 nucleotides are TGTGCCAGTAGTCTCCAGGGGGCGCAGACAGATACGCAGTATTTT. Its protein product is CASSLQGAQTDTQYF.

The CDR3 DNA reads TGTGCCAGCAGTTTATCTACAGGAATCAACCAGCCCCAGCATTTT. It encodes CASSLSTGINQPQHF. The chain joins TRBV27 to TRBJ1-5, with D possibly matching TRBD1 (5 bases). Trimming removed 0 bases at V and 7 bases at J, with 13 bases between. The CDR3 has 15 residues. Germline CDR1 MNHEY, CDR2 SMNVEV (reference sequence).

The chain joins TRBV5-1 to TRBJ2-1, with 7 bases matching TRBD1. J gave up 7 bases and V 1 base, and 2 bases lay outside the gene matches. Germline loops: CDR1 SGHRS, CDR2 YFSETQ. The CDR3 length is 13 residues. CDR3 region: CASSLTGENEQFF. For the CDR3, the DNA is TGCGCCAGCAGCTTGACAGGGGAGAATGAGCAGTTCTTC.

The CDR3 here is CASSPAAPGQVYNEQFF. In nucleotides, the CDR3 is TGTGCCAGCAGCCCTGCGGCCCCGGGACAGGTTTACAATGAGCAGTTCTTC. The chain carries TRBV9 and TRBJ2-1, with 8 bases fitting TRBD1. The germline gives CDR1 SGDLS, CDR2 YYNGEE. The V gene end was trimmed by 4 bases and the J gene end by 4 bases; junction bases not matched to a gene: 13. This CDR3 contains 17 residues.

The rearrangement links TRBV29-1 to TRBJ2-5, with 8 nucleotides matching TRBD2. The CDR3 runs to 16 residues. CDR1 is SQVTM and CDR2 is ANQGSEA in the germline V gene. Trimming cost V 0 bases and J 0 bases; bases outside gene matches: 6. CDR3 region: CSVEDFSGGYQETQYF. The DNA of the CDR3 is TGCAGCGTTGAAGATTTTTCGGGGGGGTACCAAGAGACCCAGTACTTC.

V and J are TRBV5-5 and TRBJ1-2; TRBD1 agrees at 9 bases. After removal of 2 bases from V and 5 bases from J, the junction contained 7 bases not matched to a gene. Per the germline V gene, CDR1 is SGHKS and CDR2 is YYEKEE (reference sequence). CDR3 length: 15 amino acids. Here the CDR3 reads CASSFRPTGGYGYTF. DNA of the CDR3: TGTGCCAGCAGCTTCCGTCCGACAGGGGGATATGGCTACACCTTC.

The chain has TRBV15 and TRBJ1-1; D unresolved. The V gene's germline CDR1 is LNHNV and CDR2 YYDKDF (reference sequence). This CDR3 spans 14 amino acids. V was trimmed by 0 bases and J by 0 bases, leaving 5 bases between them. The DNA of the CDR3 is TGTGCCACCAGCAGAGACATCATGAACACTGAAGCTTTCTTT. Protein product: CATSRDIMNTEAFF.

The V gene is TRBV21-1, the J gene TRBJ1-1. TRBV21-1 is tagged as a pseudogene. This CDR3 has 18 amino acids. In DNA, the CDR3 is TGTGCCAGCAGCAAAGAAAGCGGCTCACCCAAGGGGAACACTGAAGCTTTCTTT. Encoded protein: CASSKESGSPKGNTEAFF.

The gene calls are TRBV13 and TRBJ2-7, with 10 bases that match TRBD1. CDR1 and CDR2 (germline): PRHDT, FYEKMQ (reference sequence). The CDR3 covers 14 residues. V shed 5 bases, J shed 4 bases, and the junction held 5 bases outside the gene matches. The DNA for the CDR3 is TGTGCCAGCAGCCCCGACAGGGGGCGATACGAGCAGTACTTC. This sequence encodes CASSPDRGRYEQYF.

CDR3 sequence reads: CASSLEAGYNEQFF. CDR3 DNA: TGTGCCAGCAGCTTAGAAGCGGGGTACAATGAGCAGTTCTTC. The genes are TRBV11-3 and TRBJ2-1, with 7 positions matching TRBD2. Per the germline V gene, CDR1 is SGHNT and CDR2 is YENEEA. The V and J ends lost 0 bases and 4 bases, in that order; junction bases with no gene match: 0. The CDR3 consists of 14 residues.

J is TRBJ1-6 and V is TRBV5-4, with TRBD1 matching over 9 bases. Germline trimming cut 4 bases from V and 0 bases from J; bases unmatched to any gene: 11. The CDR3 sequence is 19 residues long. CDR1 SGHNT and CDR2 YYREEE come from the germline V gene (reference sequence). The CDR3 nucleotides are TGTGCCAGCAGCCCCGACAGGGGGGCGTCGCCCTCCTATAATTCACCCCTCCACTTT. It encodes CASSPDRGASPSYNSPLHF.

The gene calls are TRBV4-1 and TRBJ1-2; D gene ambiguous. Germline V CDR1 and CDR2: MGHRA, YSYEKL. The CDR3 extends over 16 amino acids. Between the trimmed V and J ends, which lost 0 bases and 6 bases, there was a span of 17 bases. The CDR3 reads CASSQDPSPGVDGYTF. The CDR3 bases are TGCGCCAGCAGCCAAGATCCCTCACCGGGAGTTGATGGCTACACCTTC.